The clone carrying this TCR beta chain has just a few counts. What it binds is not known. This sample is part of a study of T cells after yellow fever vaccination. In making TCR cDNA, 5'RACE template switching added a universal primer site and UMIs to it. TCRdb analysed the 5' RACE reads with MiXCR anew, one entry per CDR3 protein. The sample consists of about 310,000 distinct CDR3 sequences, less than 4.5% of them appearing once. Germline-derived CDR1 and CDR2 are LNHDA and SQIVND (reference sequence). Germline trimming cut 8 bases from V and 7 bases from J; bases unmatched to any gene: 7. CDR3 length equals 13 residues. Study conclusions and caveats: Clones from primary vaccination mostly reappeared after the booster (roughly 97% CD4, roughly 87% CD8). Secondary responses were weaker yet peaked faster, day 5 versus 15.

The J gene is TRBJ2-2, the V gene TRBV19; 7 bases line up with TRBD1. This clonotype was sampled from a young man who received the YFV17D yellow fever vaccine. The material sequenced was PBMCs, taken on the day of the yellow fever booster vaccination. The CDR3 DNA reads as TGTGCCAGTTACGACAGGGCGGACGGGGAGCTGTTTTTT. Protein: CASYDRADGELFF.